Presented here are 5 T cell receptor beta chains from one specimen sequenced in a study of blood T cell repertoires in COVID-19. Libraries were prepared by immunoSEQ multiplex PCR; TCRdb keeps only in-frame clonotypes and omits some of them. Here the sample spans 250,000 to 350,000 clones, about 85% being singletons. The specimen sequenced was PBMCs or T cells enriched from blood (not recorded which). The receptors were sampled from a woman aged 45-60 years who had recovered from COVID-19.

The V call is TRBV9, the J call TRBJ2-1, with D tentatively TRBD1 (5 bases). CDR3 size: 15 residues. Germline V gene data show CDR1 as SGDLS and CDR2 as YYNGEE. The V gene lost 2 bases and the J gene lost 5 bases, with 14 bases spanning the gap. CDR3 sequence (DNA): TGTGCCAGCAGCGTTTTCGATCTAGGGGACAATGAGCAGTTCTTC. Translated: CASSVFDLGDNEQFF.

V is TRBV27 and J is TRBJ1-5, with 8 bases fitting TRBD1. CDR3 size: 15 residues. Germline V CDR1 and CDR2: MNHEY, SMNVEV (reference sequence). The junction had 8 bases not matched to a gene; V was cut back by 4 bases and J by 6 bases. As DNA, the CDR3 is TGTGCCAGCAGTTCGGGTCAGGGGGCGCGTCAGCCCCAGCATTTT. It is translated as CASSSGQGARQPQHF.

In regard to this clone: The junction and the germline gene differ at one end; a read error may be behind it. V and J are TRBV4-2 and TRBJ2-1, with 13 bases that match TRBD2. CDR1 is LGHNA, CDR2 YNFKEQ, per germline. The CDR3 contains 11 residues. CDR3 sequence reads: CASRTSGRKVF. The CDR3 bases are TGTGCCAGCAGGACTAGCGGGAGGAAGGTCTTC.

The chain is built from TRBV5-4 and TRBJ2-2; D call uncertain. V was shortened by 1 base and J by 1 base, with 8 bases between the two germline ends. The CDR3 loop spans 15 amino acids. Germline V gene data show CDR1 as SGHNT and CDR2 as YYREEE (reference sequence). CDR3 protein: CASSLPNMNTGELFF. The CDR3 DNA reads TGTGCCAGCAGCTTGCCAAACATGAACACCGGGGAGCTGTTTTTT.

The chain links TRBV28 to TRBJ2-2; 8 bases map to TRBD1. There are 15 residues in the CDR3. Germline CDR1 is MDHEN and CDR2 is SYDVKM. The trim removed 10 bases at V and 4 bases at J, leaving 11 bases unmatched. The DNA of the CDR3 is TGTGCCATCCCAGGGGGCAGGGTCGGCACCGGGGAGCTGTTTTTT. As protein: CAIPGGRVGTGELFF.